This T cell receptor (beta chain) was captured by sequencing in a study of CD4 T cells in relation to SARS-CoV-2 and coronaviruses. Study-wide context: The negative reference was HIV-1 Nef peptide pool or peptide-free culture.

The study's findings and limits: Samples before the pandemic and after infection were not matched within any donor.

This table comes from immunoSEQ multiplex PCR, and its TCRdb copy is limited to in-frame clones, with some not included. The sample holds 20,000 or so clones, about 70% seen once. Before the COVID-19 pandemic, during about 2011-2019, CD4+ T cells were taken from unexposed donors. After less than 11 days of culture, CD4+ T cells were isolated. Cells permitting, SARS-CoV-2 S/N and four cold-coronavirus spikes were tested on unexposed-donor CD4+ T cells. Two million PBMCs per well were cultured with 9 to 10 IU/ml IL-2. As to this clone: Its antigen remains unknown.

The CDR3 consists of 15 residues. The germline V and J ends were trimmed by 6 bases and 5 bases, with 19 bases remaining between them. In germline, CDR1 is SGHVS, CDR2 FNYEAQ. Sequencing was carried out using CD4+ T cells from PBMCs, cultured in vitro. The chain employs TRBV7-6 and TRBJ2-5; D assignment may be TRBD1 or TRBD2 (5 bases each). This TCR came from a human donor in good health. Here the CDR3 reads CASSPGARVGETQYF. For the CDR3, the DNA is TGTGCCAGCAGTCCCGGGGCCAGGGTAGGCGAGACCCAGTACTTC.